Given below is one TCR beta chain in context. The sample comes from a study of response to subunit inactivated influenza vaccine. TCRdb processed the RT-PCR reads anew with MiXCR; each CDR3 protein has one entry. The sample records roughly 700,000 distinct CDR3 sequences, about 15% being singletons. V gave up 0 bases and J gave up 7 bases; unmatched junction bases: 9. The CDR3 sequence is 17 residues long. Germline CDR1 and CDR2: SGDLS and YYNGEE. The sample here was PBMCs from blood, taken less than 15 days before vaccination. This clonotype was sampled from a man over 45 who received an inactivated influenza vaccine. The V and J genes are TRBV9 and TRBJ2-2; 10 bases line up with TRBD2. The CDR3 DNA follows: TGTGCCAGCAGCGTAGATCCTCTAGCGGGAGTAGTCGGGGAGCTGTTTTTT. Residues: CASSVDPLAGVVGELFF.